These T cell receptor beta chains were read from a single sample in a study of glioma-infiltrating T cells. TCRdb itself ran the multiplex PCR reads through MiXCR, one entry per CDR3 protein. Among tens of thousands of distinct CDR3 sequences listed, approximately 22% were seen once. Sequences were obtained from glioma tissue, nonneoplastic brain tissue, or PBMCs (not recorded which). The receptor source for this set is a human donor with low-grade glioma or glioblastoma, undergoing nonglioma brain surgery, or in good health (not recorded which). Each CDR3 is given with its conserved first and last residue. The order of the fields is V gene, J gene, clone size, D gene, CDR3 protein, CDR3 DNA. A D gene is named only where the DNA matches it firmly. Size tells how often a clone was seen (once, few, many) or the class of an expanded clone, and some rows leave it out.

V gene: TRBV28
J gene: TRBJ2-1
clone size: many
D gene: NA
CDR3 protein: CASLEGGFYNEQFF
CDR3 DNA: TGTGCCAGCCTCGAGGGGGGATTCTACAATGAGCAGTTCTTC

V gene: TRBV11-2
J gene: TRBJ1-2
clone size: NA
D gene: NA
CDR3 protein: CASSSHWGTYGYTF
CDR3 DNA: TGTGCCAGCAGCTCTCATTGGGGGACCTATGGCTACACCTTC

V gene: TRBV11-3
J gene: TRBJ2-7
clone size: NA
D gene: TRBD1
CDR3 protein: CASSLAGTGVYEQYF
CDR3 DNA: TGTGCCAGCAGCTTAGCCGGGACAGGGGTTTACGAGCAGTACTTC

V gene: TRBV29-1
J gene: TRBJ2-5
clone size: NA
D gene: NA
CDR3 protein: CSVDPNQETQYF
CDR3 DNA: TGCAGCGTTGATCCCAACCAAGAGACCCAGTACTTC

V gene: TRBV18
J gene: TRBJ2-5
clone size: NA
D gene: NA
CDR3 protein: CASSPDRLQETQYF
CDR3 DNA: TGTGCCAGCTCACCCGACAGGCTTCAAGAGACCCAGTACTTC

V gene: TRBV15
J gene: TRBJ2-3
clone size: many
D gene: TRBD1
CDR3 protein: CATSRGSQGATDTQYF
CDR3 DNA: TGTGCCACCAGCAGAGGTTCCCAGGGGGCTACAGATACGCAGTATTTT

V gene: TRBV18
J gene: TRBJ2-1
clone size: few
D gene: TRBD1
CDR3 protein: CASSPRQGQGGNEQFF
CDR3 DNA: TGTGCCAGCTCACCTCGCCAAGGACAGGGCGGGAATGAGCAGTTCTTC

V gene: TRBV4-1
J gene: TRBJ1-2
clone size: many
D gene: NA
CDR3 protein: CASSQQVRDYGYTF
CDR3 DNA: TGCGCCAGCAGCCAGCAGGTTAGGGACTATGGCTACACCTTC

V gene: TRBV9
J gene: TRBJ1-2
clone size: NA
D gene: NA
CDR3 protein: CASSVGTASGYTF
CDR3 DNA: TGTGCCAGCAGCGTAGGTACAGCCTCCGGCTACACCTTC

V gene: TRBV5-4
J gene: TRBJ2-2
clone size: NA
D gene: NA
CDR3 protein: CASRVLGKNTGELFF
CDR3 DNA: TGTGCCAGCAGGGTCCTCGGAAAGAACACCGGGGAGCTGTTTTTT

V gene: TRBV7-9
J gene: TRBJ2-1
clone size: NA
D gene: NA
CDR3 protein: CASSSDGDRNEQFF
CDR3 DNA: TGTGCCAGCAGCTCGGACGGAGACCGGAATGAGCAGTTCTTC

V gene: TRBV3-1
J gene: TRBJ1-5
clone size: NA
D gene: NA
CDR3 protein: CASSQDLKNQPQHF
CDR3 DNA: TGTGCCAGCAGCCAAGATTTGAAAAATCAGCCCCAGCATTTT

V gene: TRBV12-3/TRBV12-4
J gene: TRBJ1-3
clone size: NA
D gene: NA
CDR3 protein: CASSLRGHSGNTIYF
CDR3 DNA: TGTGCCAGCAGTTTGAGAGGGCATTCTGGAAACACCATATATTTT

V gene: TRBV19
J gene: TRBJ2-5
clone size: few
D gene: NA
CDR3 protein: CASSGQGETQYF
CDR3 DNA: TGTGCCAGTAGCGGGCAGGGGGAGACCCAGTACTTC

V gene: TRBV2
J gene: TRBJ2-5
clone size: many
D gene: TRBD2
CDR3 protein: CASSGLAGPLGETQYF
CDR3 DNA: TGTGCCAGCAGTGGACTAGCGGGCCCACTGGGGGAGACCCAGTACTTC

V gene: TRBV6-6
J gene: TRBJ1-1
clone size: medium-sized
D gene: NA
CDR3 protein: CASSYSRGGRGTEAFF
CDR3 DNA: TGTGCCAGCAGTTACTCGAGAGGAGGGAGGGGGACTGAAGCTTTCTTT

V gene: TRBV20-1
J gene: TRBJ2-7
clone size: NA
D gene: TRBD2
CDR3 protein: CSARDPASGASYEQYF
CDR3 DNA: TGCAGTGCTAGAGATCCCGCTAGCGGGGCCTCCTACGAGCAGTACTTC

V gene: TRBV20-1
J gene: TRBJ2-1
clone size: many
D gene: TRBD2
CDR3 protein: CSAQPSGSRNEQFF
CDR3 DNA: TGCAGTGCCCAGCCTAGCGGGAGTCGCAATGAGCAGTTCTTC

V gene: TRBV18
J gene: TRBJ2-6
clone size: few
D gene: TRBD1
CDR3 protein: CASSRDRSSSGANVLTF
CDR3 DNA: TGTGCCAGCTCCAGGGACAGGTCGAGCTCTGGGGCCAACGTCCTGACTTTC

V gene: TRBV2
J gene: TRBJ2-7
clone size: NA
D gene: NA
CDR3 protein: CASSETRIHEQYF
CDR3 DNA: TGTGCCAGCAGTGAAACTAGGATCCACGAGCAGTACTTC

V gene: TRBV20-1
J gene: TRBJ2-7
clone size: many
D gene: NA
CDR3 protein: CSASGPGLGHEQYF
CDR3 DNA: TGCAGTGCTTCCGGGCCGGGATTGGGCCACGAGCAGTACTTC

V gene: TRBV9
J gene: TRBJ1-6
clone size: NA
D gene: NA
CDR3 protein: CASSESGGNSPLHF
CDR3 DNA: TGTGCCAGCAGCGAAAGTGGGGGGAATTCACCCCTCCACTTT

V gene: TRBV5-1
J gene: TRBJ2-1
clone size: NA
D gene: NA
CDR3 protein: CASSLGSTNNEQFF
CDR3 DNA: TGCGCCAGCAGCTTGGGTTCTACCAACAATGAGCAGTTCTTC

V gene: TRBV6-1
J gene: TRBJ2-2
clone size: many
D gene: TRBD2
CDR3 protein: CASSFIAGLTPNTGELFF
CDR3 DNA: TGTGCCAGCAGTTTCATAGCGGGACTAACCCCTAACACCGGGGAGCTGTTTTTT

V gene: TRBV6-1
J gene: TRBJ1-1
clone size: many
D gene: NA
CDR3 protein: CAVHLNTEAFF
CDR3 DNA: TGTGCCGTGCACTTGAACACTGAAGCTTTCTTT

V gene: TRBV4-2
J gene: TRBJ2-3
clone size: many
D gene: TRBD2
CDR3 protein: CASSQEWRGASDTQYF
CDR3 DNA: TGTGCCAGCAGCCAAGAATGGCGGGGGGCCTCAGATACGCAGTATTTT

V gene: TRBV29-1
J gene: TRBJ2-7
clone size: NA
D gene: NA
CDR3 protein: CSVSDGYEQYF
CDR3 DNA: TGCAGCGTTTCGGACGGCTACGAGCAGTACTTC

V gene: TRBV11-2
J gene: TRBJ2-7
clone size: many
D gene: NA
CDR3 protein: CASSLDRLVQYEQYF
CDR3 DNA: TGTGCCAGCAGCTTAGATCGCCTAGTCCAGTACGAGCAGTACTTC